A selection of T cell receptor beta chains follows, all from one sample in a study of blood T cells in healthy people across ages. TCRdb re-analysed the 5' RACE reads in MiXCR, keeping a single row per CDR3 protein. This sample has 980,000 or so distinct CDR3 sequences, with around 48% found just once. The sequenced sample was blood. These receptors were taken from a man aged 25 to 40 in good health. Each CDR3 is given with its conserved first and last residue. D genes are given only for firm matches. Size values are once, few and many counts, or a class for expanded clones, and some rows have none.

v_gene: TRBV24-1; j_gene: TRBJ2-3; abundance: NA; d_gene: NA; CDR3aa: CATSGTRGLSDTQYF; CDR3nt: TGTGCCACCAGTGGCACGCGGGGGCTCTCAGATACGCAGTATTTT
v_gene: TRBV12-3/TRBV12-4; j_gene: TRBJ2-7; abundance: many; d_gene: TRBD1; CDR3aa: CASSRSGTAYEQYF; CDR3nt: TGTGCCAGCAGCAGGTCCGGGACAGCCTACGAGCAGTACTTC
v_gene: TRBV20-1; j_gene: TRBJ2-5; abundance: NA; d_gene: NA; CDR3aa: CSARGPNSLETQYF; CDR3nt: TGCAGTGCTCGGGGGCCGAACTCTCTTGAGACCCAGTACTTC
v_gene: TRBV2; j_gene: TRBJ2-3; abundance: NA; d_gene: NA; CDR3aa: CASSDGDTQYF; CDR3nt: TGTGCCAGCAGTGACGGAGATACGCAGTATTTT
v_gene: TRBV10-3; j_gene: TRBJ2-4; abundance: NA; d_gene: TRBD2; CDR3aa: CAISESSGGSAKNIQYF; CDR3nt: TGTGCCATCAGTGAGTCGAGCGGGGGATCAGCCAAAAACATTCAGTACTTC
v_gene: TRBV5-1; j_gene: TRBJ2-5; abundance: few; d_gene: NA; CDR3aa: CASSPQDSRQETQYF; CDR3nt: TGCGCCAGCAGCCCCCAAGACAGTAGACAAGAGACCCAGTACTTC
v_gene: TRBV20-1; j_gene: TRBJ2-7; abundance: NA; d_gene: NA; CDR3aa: CSASPGALEQYF; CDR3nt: TGCAGTGCTAGCCCGGGGGCTCTCGAGCAGTACTTC
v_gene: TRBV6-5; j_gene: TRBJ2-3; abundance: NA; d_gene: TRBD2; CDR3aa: CASSGLAGALTDTQYF; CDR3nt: TGTGCCAGCAGCGGACTAGCGGGGGCCCTCACAGATACGCAGTATTTT
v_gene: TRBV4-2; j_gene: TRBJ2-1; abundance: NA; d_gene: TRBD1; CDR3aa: CASSQGTGDNGQFF; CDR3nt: TGTGCCAGCAGCCAGGGGACAGGGGACAATGGGCAGTTCTTC
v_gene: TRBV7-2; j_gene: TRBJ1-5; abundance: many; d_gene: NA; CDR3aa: CASSYAPGGQPQHF; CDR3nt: TGTGCCAGCAGCTATGCCCCGGGAGGTCAGCCCCAGCATTTT
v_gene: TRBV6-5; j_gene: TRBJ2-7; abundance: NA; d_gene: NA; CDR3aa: CASSKWGPDSYEQYF; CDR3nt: TGTGCCAGCAGTAAGTGGGGACCGGACTCCTACGAGCAGTACTTC
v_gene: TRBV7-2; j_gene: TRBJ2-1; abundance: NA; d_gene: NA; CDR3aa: CASSLGGSSYEQFF; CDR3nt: TGTGCCAGCAGCTTAGGGGGTAGCTCCTACGAGCAGTTCTTC
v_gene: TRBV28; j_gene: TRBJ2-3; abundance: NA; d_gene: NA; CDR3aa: CASSLIHQGTDTQYF; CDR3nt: TGTGCCAGCAGTCTTATACATCAGGGGACAGATACGCAGTATTTT
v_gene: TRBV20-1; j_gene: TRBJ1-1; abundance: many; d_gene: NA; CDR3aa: CSARGGVGANTEAFF; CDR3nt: TGCAGTGCTAGAGGAGGGGTGGGAGCGAACACTGAAGCTTTCTTT
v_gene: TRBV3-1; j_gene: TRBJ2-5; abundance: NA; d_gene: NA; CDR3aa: CASSQTEPVQETRYF; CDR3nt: TGTGCCAGCAGCCAAACTGAACCGGTTCAAGAGACCCGGTACTTC
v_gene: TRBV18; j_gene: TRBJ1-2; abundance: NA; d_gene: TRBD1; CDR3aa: CASSPETGGASMDGYTF; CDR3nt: TGTGCCAGCTCACCAGAAACAGGGGGCGCGAGTATGGATGGCTACACCTTC
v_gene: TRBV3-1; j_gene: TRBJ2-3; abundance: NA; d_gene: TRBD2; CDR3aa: CASSESGGGRDTQYF; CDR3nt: TGTGCCAGCAGCGAAAGCGGGGGCGGCCGGGATACGCAGTATTTT
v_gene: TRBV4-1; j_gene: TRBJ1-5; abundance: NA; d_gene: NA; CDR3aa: CASSQGTRGVYQPQHF; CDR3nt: TGCGCCAGCAGCCAAGGAACTCGGGGGGTTTACCAGCCCCAGCATTTT
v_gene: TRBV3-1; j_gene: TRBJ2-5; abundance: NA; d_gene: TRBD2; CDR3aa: CASSQDTVPGGTQYF; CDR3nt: TGTGCCAGCAGCCAAGATACGGTACCGGGGGGGACCCAGTACTTC
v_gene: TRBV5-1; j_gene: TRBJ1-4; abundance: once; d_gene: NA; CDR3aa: CASSLEVDNEKLFF; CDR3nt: TGCGCCAGCAGCTTGGAGGTAGATAATGAAAAACTGTTTTTT
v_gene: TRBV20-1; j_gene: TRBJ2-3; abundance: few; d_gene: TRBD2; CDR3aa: CSARRTSKADTQYF; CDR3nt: TGCAGTGCTCGAAGGACTAGCAAGGCAGATACGCAGTATTTT
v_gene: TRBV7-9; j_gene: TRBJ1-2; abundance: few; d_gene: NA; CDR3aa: CASSLNTYYGYTF; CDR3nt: TGTGCCAGCAGCTTAAACACATACTATGGCTACACCTTC
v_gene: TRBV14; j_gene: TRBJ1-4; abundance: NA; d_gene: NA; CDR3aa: CASSQTGHPLGEKLFF; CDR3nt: TGTGCCAGCAGCCAAACTGGACATCCCCTGGGGGAAAAACTGTTTTTT
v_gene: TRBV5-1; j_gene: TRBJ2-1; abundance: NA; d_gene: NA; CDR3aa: CASSLAGWEHHEQFF; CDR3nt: TGCGCCAGCAGCTTGGCCGGGTGGGAGCACCATGAGCAGTTCTTC
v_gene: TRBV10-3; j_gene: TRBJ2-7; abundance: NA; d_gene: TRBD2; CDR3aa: CAISEALAALEQYF; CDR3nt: TGTGCCATCAGTGAGGCACTAGCGGCCCTGGAGCAGTACTTC
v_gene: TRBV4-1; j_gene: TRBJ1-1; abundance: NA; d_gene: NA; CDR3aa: CASSPVPEAEAFF; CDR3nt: TGCGCCAGCAGCCCGGTACCGGAGGCTGAAGCTTTCTTT
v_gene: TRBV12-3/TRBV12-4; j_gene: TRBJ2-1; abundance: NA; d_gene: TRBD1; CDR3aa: CASSFLTGGTGNEQFF; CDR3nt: TGTGCCAGCAGTTTCCTAACAGGGGGGACAGGCAATGAGCAGTTCTTC
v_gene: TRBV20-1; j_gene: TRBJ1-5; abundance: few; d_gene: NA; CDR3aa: CSAARGGSNQPQHF; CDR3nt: TGCAGTGCTGCACGGGGGGGTAGCAATCAGCCCCAGCATTTT
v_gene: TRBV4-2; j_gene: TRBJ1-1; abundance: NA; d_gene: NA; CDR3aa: CASSQDRGSVEAFF; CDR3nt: TGTGCCAGCAGCCAAGATCGAGGTTCTGTTGAAGCTTTCTTT
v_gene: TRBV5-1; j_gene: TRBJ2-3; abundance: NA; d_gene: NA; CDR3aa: CASSFGAGPTATDTQYF; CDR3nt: TGCGCCAGCAGCTTTGGGGCAGGGCCAACGGCCACAGATACGCAGTATTTT
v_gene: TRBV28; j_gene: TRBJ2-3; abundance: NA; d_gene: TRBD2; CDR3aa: CASSSPGEGDTQYF; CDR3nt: TGTGCCAGCAGCTCTCCTGGGGAGGGAGATACGCAGTATTTT
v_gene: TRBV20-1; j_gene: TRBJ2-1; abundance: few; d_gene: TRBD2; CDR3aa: CSARESSGDYNEQFF; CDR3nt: TGCAGTGCTAGAGAATCAAGCGGGGACTACAATGAGCAGTTCTTC
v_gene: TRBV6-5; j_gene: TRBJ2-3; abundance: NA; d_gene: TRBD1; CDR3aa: CASSPGTGSVLDTQYF; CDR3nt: TGTGCCAGCAGCCCCGGGACAGGGTCCGTTCTAGATACGCAGTATTTT
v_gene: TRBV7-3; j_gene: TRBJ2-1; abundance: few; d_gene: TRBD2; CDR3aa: CASSLTGRGDNEQFF; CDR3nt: TGTGCCAGCAGCTTAACAGGGCGGGGGGACAATGAGCAGTTCTTC
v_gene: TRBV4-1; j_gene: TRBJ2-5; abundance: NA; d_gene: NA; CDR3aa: CASSQGNGNQETQYF; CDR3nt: TGCGCCAGCAGCCAAGGGAACGGTAACCAAGAGACCCAGTACTTC
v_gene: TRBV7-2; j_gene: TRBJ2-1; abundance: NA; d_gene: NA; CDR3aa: CASSLAKETQFF; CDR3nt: TGTGCCAGCAGCTTAGCGAAAGAGACCCAGTTCTTC
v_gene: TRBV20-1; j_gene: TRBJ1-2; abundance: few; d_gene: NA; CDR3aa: CSDSRNYGYTF; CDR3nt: TGCAGTGACAGTCGAAACTATGGCTACACCTTC
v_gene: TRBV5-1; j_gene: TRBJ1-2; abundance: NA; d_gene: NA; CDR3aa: CASSPRPFGGYTF; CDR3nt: TGCGCCAGCAGTCCAAGGCCATTCGGTGGTTACACCTTC
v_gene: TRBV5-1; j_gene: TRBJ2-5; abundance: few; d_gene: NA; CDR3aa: CASSLAMGETQYF; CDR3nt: TGCGCCAGCAGCTTGGCAATGGGGGAGACCCAGTACTTC
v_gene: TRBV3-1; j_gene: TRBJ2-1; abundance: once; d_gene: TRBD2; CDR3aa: CASSQDRGLAGMRQFF; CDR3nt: TGTGCCAGCAGCCAAGATCGGGGACTAGCGGGGATGAGGCAGTTCTTC
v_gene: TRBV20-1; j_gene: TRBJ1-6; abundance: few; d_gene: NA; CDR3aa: CSASFGEISPLHF; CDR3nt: TGCAGTGCTAGTTTCGGGGAAATCTCACCCCTCCACTTT
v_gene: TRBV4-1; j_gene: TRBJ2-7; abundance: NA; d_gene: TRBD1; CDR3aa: CASSQEGGTGRIGKYF; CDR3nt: TGCGCCAGCAGCCAAGAAGGAGGGACAGGGCGGATTGGGAAGTACTTC
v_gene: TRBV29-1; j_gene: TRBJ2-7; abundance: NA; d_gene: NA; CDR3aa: CCVEFNRDPYEQYF; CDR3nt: TGCTGCGTTGAATTTAACAGGGATCCCTACGAGCAGTACTTC
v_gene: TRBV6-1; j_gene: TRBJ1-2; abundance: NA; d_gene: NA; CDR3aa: CASSEKQGSGYTF; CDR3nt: TGTGCCAGCAGTGAAAAACAGGGAAGTGGCTACACCTTC
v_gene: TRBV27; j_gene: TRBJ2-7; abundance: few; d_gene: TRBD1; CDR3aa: CASRTGLGHEQYF; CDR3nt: TGTGCCAGCAGGACAGGGCTAGGCCACGAGCAGTACTTC
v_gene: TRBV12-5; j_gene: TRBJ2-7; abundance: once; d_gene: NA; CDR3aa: CASGPDRSGLYEQYF; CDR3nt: TGTGCTAGTGGTCCCGACAGGTCGGGGCTCTACGAGCAGTACTTC
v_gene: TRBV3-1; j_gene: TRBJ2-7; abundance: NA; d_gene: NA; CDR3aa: CASSQDAQPLGGEQYF; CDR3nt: TGTGCCAGCAGCCAAGATGCCCAGCCCTTGGGTGGCGAGCAGTACTTC
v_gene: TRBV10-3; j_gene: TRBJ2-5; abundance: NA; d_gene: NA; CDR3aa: CAIGVSGNQETQYF; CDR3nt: TGTGCCATCGGGGTTAGCGGCAACCAAGAGACCCAGTACTTC